Below are 24 T cell receptor beta chains sequenced from a single sample in a study of technical replicates of blood from a few donors. This table comes from immunoSEQ multiplex PCR, and its TCRdb copy is limited to in-frame clones, with some not included. The sample includes approximately 49,000 clones, more than 85% of them seen just once. Input material: PBMCs. The receptors come from a human donor in good health. Some clones in this sample may be carry-over from other donors' samples.

The table lists this clone with a count of one. The J gene is TRBJ1-5, the V gene TRBV29-1, with D tentatively TRBD1 (6 bases). The V end was cut by 4 bases, the J end by 4 bases, with 14 bases between. Germline-derived CDR1 and CDR2 are SQVTM and ANQGSEA. The CDR3 loop spans 14 amino acids. As DNA, the CDR3 is TGCAGCGTTGCGGCAGGGGTGGAGAATCAGCCCCAGCATTTT. Its translation: CSVAAGVENQPQHF.

The chain joins TRBV19 to TRBJ2-3; tentatively, D is TRBD1 (6 bases). The germline V gene encodes CDR1 LNHDA and CDR2 SQIVND (reference sequence). V lost 3 bases, J lost 4 bases, and 8 bases lay in between. The CDR3 loop spans 13 amino acids. In DNA, the CDR3 is TGTGCCAGTAGTATTCAGGGGTCAGATACGCAGTATTTT. This codes for CASSIQGSDTQYF.

The gene calls are TRBV5-1 and TRBJ2-5; 7 bases align to TRBD2. This CDR3 contains 16 residues. J was trimmed by 2 bases and V by 1 base; bases with no gene match: 8. Germline CDR1 is SGHRS and CDR2 is YFSETQ. Here the CDR3 DNA reads TGCGCCAGCAGCTTGATGGTCGGGGGAGGGCAAGAGACCCAGTACTTC. Translated: CASSLMVGGGQETQYF.

This chain joins TRBV7-9 and TRBJ1-5; D call uncertain. Trimming removed 5 bases at V and 9 bases at J, with 11 bases between. From germline, CDR1 is SEHNR and CDR2 FQNEAQ (reference sequence). The CDR3 is 12 amino acids. The CDR3 region has the DNA TGTGCCAGCAGCATCGGTGAAACGCCCCAGCATTTT. It yields the protein CASSIGETPQHF.

CDR3 nucleotide sequence: TGTGCCAGCAGTGACTCGCGGACTAGCGGCCGCACCGGGGAGCTGTTTTTT. This sequence encodes CASSDSRTSGRTGELFF. This chain uses TRBV6-4 with TRBJ2-2; 10 nucleotides agree with TRBD2. The CDR3 sequence is 17 residues long. The V gene's germline CDR1 is MRHNA and CDR2 SNTAGT. Trimming removed 0 bases from V and 4 bases from J; junction bases left unmatched: 5.

V gene TRBV5-4 combines with J gene TRBJ2-7, with 16 bases fitting TRBD2. Germline V gives CDR1 SGHNT, CDR2 YYREEE (reference sequence). CDR3 length: 18 amino acids. V shed 0 bases, J shed 2 bases, and the junction held 5 bases outside the gene matches. CDR3 coding DNA: TGTGCCAGCAGCTTGGAGGGACTAGCGGGAGGGCGGACCTACGAGCAGTACTTC. This gives the protein CASSLEGLAGGRTYEQYF.

The V gene is TRBV10-3, the J gene TRBJ1-5, with 9 nucleotides matching TRBD1. The CDR3 sequence is 15 residues long. J gave up 3 bases and V 5 bases, and 5 bases lay outside the gene matches. Germline V lookup: CDR1 ENHRY, CDR2 SYGVKD. In DNA, the CDR3 is TGTGCCATCAGTCAGGACAGGGGCAACAATCAGCCCCAGCATTTT. Its translation is CAISQDRGNNQPQHF.

This rearrangement joins TRBV2 to TRBJ2-1; maybe TRBD1 (5 bases). V was pared by 6 bases and J by 13 bases, with 16 bases between. Per the germline V gene, CDR1 is SNHLY and CDR2 is FYNNEI. The CDR3 is made up of 12 amino acids. As DNA, the CDR3 is TGTGCCAGCAGCACAGGAGCCCCGCCTCAGTTCTTC. It translates to CASSTGAPPQFF.

The chain combines TRBV5-1 with TRBJ2-1; 9 positions agree with TRBD2. This CDR3 contains 16 residues. V shed 3 bases, J shed 5 bases, and the junction held 9 bases outside the gene matches. Germline lookup yields CDR1 SGHRS and CDR2 YFSETQ. This CDR3 is CASSSGTSRYHNEQFF. The CDR3 DNA is TGCGCCAGCAGCTCAGGGACTAGCCGGTACCACAATGAGCAGTTCTTC.

J is TRBJ2-1 and V is TRBV7-9; D possibly corresponds to TRBD1 (6 bases). V gave up 3 bases and J gave up 6 bases, with 15 bases separating them. The CDR3 contains 15 residues. Germline V lookup: CDR1 SEHNR, CDR2 FQNEAQ (reference sequence). The CDR3 DNA reads as TGTGCCAGCAGCTTCTTACCCCCCAGGGGCAATGAGCAGTTCTTC. Its translation: CASSFLPPRGNEQFF.

The J gene is TRBJ2-3, the V gene TRBV7-9; 10 bases agree with TRBD2. The CDR3 length is 16 residues. Per the germline V gene, CDR1 is SEHNR and CDR2 is FQNEAQ (reference sequence). V was pared by 6 bases and J by 2 bases, with 8 bases of the junction left unmatched. DNA for the CDR3: TGTGCCAGCAGTACTAGCGGGGCGACTCACACAGATACGCAGTATTTT. Translation: CASSTSGATHTDTQYF. The full variable domain, in which reference TRBV7-9 and TRBJ2-3 provide the parts outside the CDR3, is DTGVSQNPRHKITKRGQNVTFRCDPISEHNRLYWYRQTLGQGPEFLTYFQNEAQLEKSRLLSDRFSAERPKGSFSTLEIQRTEQGDSAMYLCASSTSGATHTDTQYFGPGTRLTVL.

The chain couples TRBV5-1 to TRBJ1-4; TRBD1 aligns across 7 bases. V dropped 2 bases and J dropped 13; count of bases not matched to a gene: 8. CDR1 and CDR2 (germline): SGHRS, YFSETQ. The CDR3 spans 13 residues. The CDR3 region is CASSLGAGGPLFF. In DNA, the CDR3 is TGCGCCAGCAGCTTAGGGGCAGGGGGTCCACTGTTTTTT.

The chain employs TRBV10-3 and TRBJ2-7, with 10 bases identical to TRBD1. J gave up 6 bases and V 6 bases, and 8 bases lay outside the gene matches. Germline CDR1 ENHRY, CDR2 SYGVKD. There are 14 residues in the CDR3. CDR3 nucleotides: TGTGCCATCAGCCGGGGACAGGGGATTAGCGAGCAGTACTTC. Translating gives CAISRGQGISEQYF.

This sequence joins TRBV11-2 and TRBJ2-7; D unclear. V dropped 1 base and J dropped 4 bases, with 2 bases sitting between them. The CDR3 totals 11 residues. The germline V gene has CDR1 SGHAT and CDR2 FQNNGV. CDR3 protein: CASSLVYEQYF. Written as DNA, the CDR3 is TGTGCCAGCAGCTTAGTATACGAGCAGTACTTC.

The CDR3 protein is CASSAEGQGVYEQYF. CDR3 in DNA: TGTGCCAGCAGCGCCGAGGGTCAGGGGGTATACGAGCAGTACTTC. The V gene is TRBV7-9, the J gene TRBJ2-7; the match to TRBD1 covers 7 bases. With 5 bases clipped from V and 4 bases from J, the junction kept 11 bases outside the gene matches. The CDR3 has 15 amino acids. Germline CDR1 is SEHNR and CDR2 is FQNEAQ (reference sequence).

The chain recombines TRBV10-3 with TRBJ2-3, with 7 nucleotides matching TRBD1. Germline V gene lookup returns CDR1 ENHRY and CDR2 SYGVKD. Trimming at V came to 6 bases and at J to 5 bases, leaving 8 bases not matched to a gene. CDR3 length equals 14 residues. The CDR3 loop is CAISQPQGEDTQYF. The CDR3 region has the DNA TGTGCCATCAGCCAACCGCAGGGGGAAGATACGCAGTATTTT.

This chain connects TRBV18 to TRBJ2-3, with 8 bases lining up with TRBD2. Losses at the gene ends were 3 bases for V and 6 bases for J; bases not matched to a gene: 2. This CDR3 has 13 amino acids. Germline CDR1 and CDR2: KGHSH and LQKENI. CDR3 coding DNA: TGTGCCAGCTCACCTGGGACTAGGGATACGCAGTATTTT. It encodes CASSPGTRDTQYF.

The chain uses TRBV27 and TRBJ2-1; 8 bases are a match to TRBD2. The CDR3 totals 16 residues. From germline, CDR1 is MNHEY and CDR2 SMNVEV (reference sequence). V dropped 6 bases and J dropped 0; count of bases not matched to a gene: 7. In DNA, the CDR3 is TGTGCCAGCAGAATCGGGGGGGGTCTCTCCTACAATGAGCAGTTCTTC. Its protein product is CASRIGGGLSYNEQFF.

This chain joins TRBV6-5 and TRBJ1-1; D remains ambiguous. Looked up from germline, CDR1 is MNHEY and CDR2 is SVGAGI. The CDR3 consists of 15 residues. V was cut by 0 bases and J by 0 bases, with 8 bases left in between. The CDR3 nucleotides read TGTGCCAGCAGTTACTCTCGCGTATTGAACACTGAAGCTTTCTTT. Protein: CASSYSRVLNTEAFF.

J is TRBJ2-2 and V is TRBV15; TRBD1 aligns across 7 bases. CDR3 length equals 18 residues. Looked up from germline, CDR1 is LNHNV and CDR2 is YYDKDF (reference sequence). J was trimmed by 1 base and V by 6 bases; bases with no gene match: 14. The CDR3 DNA reads as TGTGCCACCAGGGGGACGAAGGGGGCCCATATGAACACCGGGGAGCTGTTTTTT. This encodes CATRGTKGAHMNTGELFF.

This clone was counted a single time. The chain joins TRBV6-4 to TRBJ2-2; no clear D. CDR1 is MRHNA, CDR2 SNTAGT, per germline. Deletions cut 0 bases from V and 8 bases from J, with 7 bases between. CDR3 size: 13 residues. CDR3: CASSDSSSGELFF. The CDR3 DNA is TGTGCCAGCAGTGACTCTTCTTCTGGGGAGCTGTTTTTT.

This clone was observed a handful of times. The chain joins TRBV30 to TRBJ1-2; the D gene is possibly TRBD1 (5 bases). CDR1 GTSNPN and CDR2 SVGIG come from the germline V gene (reference sequence). The CDR3 has 15 amino acids. The V gene lost 4 bases and the J gene lost 4 bases, with 19 bases spanning the gap. The CDR3 bases are TGTGCCTGGACAAACTGGGCGGGGGTTCGCTATGGCTACACCTTC. It yields the protein CAWTNWAGVRYGYTF.

The chain has TRBV5-4 and TRBJ2-1; 9 nucleotides match TRBD2. Germline lookup yields CDR1 SGHNT and CDR2 YYREEE (reference sequence). V shed 7 bases and J 4 bases; nucleotides not matched to a gene: 9. This CDR3 has 15 residues. The CDR3 nucleotides are TGTGCCAGCGGTTCGGCGGGAGGGCGATACAATGAGCAGTTCTTC. Translation: CASGSAGGRYNEQFF.

The table lists this clone with a count of one. The chain combines TRBV19 with TRBJ2-2; 8 bases line up with TRBD1. Germline lookup yields CDR1 LNHDA and CDR2 SQIVND (reference sequence). This CDR3 spans 17 amino acids. Trimming took 5 bases from V and 1 from J; bases not matched to a gene: 9. CDR3 nucleotide sequence: TGTGCCAGTAGTCGAACCACCGGGACAGGGAACACCGGGGAGCTGTTTTTT. This gives the protein CASSRTTGTGNTGELFF.